The rows below give T cell receptor beta chains drawn from one sample of a study of Graves' ophthalmopathy and Graves' hyperthyroidism. TCRdb passed the multiplex PCR reads through MiXCR, listing each CDR3 protein once. The repertoire has roughly 480,000 distinct CDR3 sequences, 13% to 15% of them found once; the top ten carry roughly 10%. Sequencing was carried out using blood. The receptor source for this set is a woman aged 25 to 39 with Graves' ophthalmopathy. CDR3s include the opening cysteine and the closing phenylalanine or tryptophan. D genes are given only for firm matches. Only part of the rows carry a size: once, few, many, or a class if the clone is expanded.

NA	TRBV27	TRBJ2-2	NA	CASSLIGEGNTGELCF	TGTGCCAGCAGTTTAATTGGGGAAGGGAACACCGGGGAGCTGTGTTTT
TRBD2	TRBV28	TRBJ2-2	many	CASSLPLSGGPGDTGELFF	TGTGCCAGCAGTTTACCCCTTAGCGGGGGGCCAGGAGATACCGGGGAGCTGTTTTTT
TRBD1	TRBV19	TRBJ2-7	many	CASSIAGGSYEQYF	TGTGCCAGTAGTATAGCAGGGGGCTCCTACGAGCAGTACTTC
TRBD1	TRBV28	TRBJ1-1	many	CASSLGQRAFF	TGTGCCAGCAGTTTGGGACAGAGAGCTTTCTTT
NA	TRBV5-1	TRBJ2-6	many	CASSLGDRPFEANVLTF	TGCGCCAGCAGCTTGGGGGACCGACCGTTTGAGGCCAACGTCCTGACTTTC
NA	TRBV4-1	TRBJ2-2	many	CASSQEGPGWTGELFF	TGCGCCAGCAGCCAAGAAGGCCCGGGTTGGACGGGGGAGCTGTTTTTT
TRBD1	TRBV11-2	TRBJ1-5	NA	CASSATGGAGRSQPQHF	TGTGCCAGCAGCGCGACAGGGGGCGCTGGTCGGAGTCAGCCCCAGCATTTT
NA	TRBV6-2/TRBV6-3	TRBJ1-5	many	CASSSGHSNQPQHF	TGTGCCAGCAGTTCAGGCCATAGCAATCAGCCCCAGCATTTT
NA	TRBV5-1	TRBJ1-1	many	CASSLGARTEAFF	TGCGCCAGCAGCTTAGGGGCGCGCACTGAAGCTTTCTTT
NA	TRBV6-5	TRBJ2-7	many	CASSYSAGARYEQYF	TGTGCCAGCAGTTACTCGGCGGGGGCTAGGTACGAGCAGTACTTC
TRBD1	TRBV12-3/TRBV12-4	TRBJ1-2	many	CASSPTGADGYTF	TGTGCCAGCAGCCCGACAGGGGCGGATGGCTACACCTTC
TRBD2	TRBV20-1	TRBJ2-7	many	CSAAGGGHEQYF	TGCAGTGCCGCGGGCGGGGGGCACGAGCAGTACTTC
NA	TRBV7-2	TRBJ1-5	many	CASSSQQDQPQHF	TGTGCCAGCAGCTCCCAACAGGATCAGCCCCAGCATTTT
NA	TRBV6-5	TRBJ2-7	many	CASSYARTGRDYEQYF	TGTGCCAGCAGTTACGCTAGGACAGGGAGGGACTACGAGCAGTACTTC
NA	TRBV5-1	TRBJ1-5	many	CASSLAQDSNQPQHF	TGCGCCAGCAGCTTGGCCCAGGATAGCAATCAGCCCCAGCATTTT
NA	TRBV20-1	TRBJ1-5	many	CSARDGYKRNQPQHF	TGCAGTGCTAGAGATGGCTATAAACGCAATCAGCCCCAGCATTTT
TRBD2	TRBV5-1	TRBJ2-4	NA	CASSLGLAGGPEAKNIQYF	TGCGCCAGCAGCTTGGGGCTAGCGGGAGGGCCGGAAGCCAAAAACATTCAGTACTTC
NA	TRBV6-1	TRBJ1-5	NA	CASMKGVGQPQHF	TGTGCCAGCATGAAGGGGGTGGGGCAGCCCCAGCATTTT
NA	TRBV6-1	TRBJ2-7	many	CASKTGLNEQYF	TGTGCCAGCAAAACAGGGCTCAACGAGCAGTACTTC
NA	TRBV2	TRBJ1-1	few	CASRQRVIMNTEAFF	TGTGCCAGCAGGCAACGGGTTATCATGAACACTGAAGCTTTCTTT
NA	TRBV11-1	TRBJ2-6	many	CASSPTGTSGANVLTF	TGTGCCAGCAGCCCTACCGGGACCTCTGGGGCCAACGTCCTGACTTTC
NA	TRBV20-1	TRBJ2-5	NA	CSAPHYGNQETQYF	TGCAGTGCTCCCCATTACGGCAACCAAGAGACCCAGTACTTC
TRBD1	TRBV19	TRBJ2-5	many	CASSIETGGKGTQYF	TGTGCCAGTAGTATAGAGACAGGGGGGAAGGGGACCCAGTACTTC
TRBD1	TRBV19	TRBJ1-2	many	CASSIPGTVYGYTF	TGTGCCAGTAGTATCCCCGGGACAGTCTATGGCTACACCTTC
NA	TRBV11-2	TRBJ2-2	many	CASSSHGETGELFF	TGTGCCAGCAGCTCGCACGGGGAAACCGGGGAGCTGTTTTTT
NA	TRBV6-1	TRBJ1-5	few	CASTDRLSGLDQPQHF	TGTGCCAGCACCGACAGGCTTTCGGGCCTAGATCAGCCCCAGCATTTT
NA	TRBV20-1	TRBJ1-6	many	CSARGAYNSPLHF	TGCAGTGCTAGGGGGGCCTATAATTCACCCCTCCACTTT
NA	TRBV12-3/TRBV12-4	TRBJ2-5	NA	CASSPLWQETQYF	TGTGCCAGCAGTCCGCTATGGCAAGAGACCCAGTACTTC
NA	TRBV7-2	TRBJ2-2	few	CASSWFLNTGELFF	TGTGCCAGCAGCTGGTTCCTTAACACCGGGGAGCTGTTTTTT
NA	TRBV5-1	TRBJ1-1	NA	CASSLVEGGGTEAFF	TGCGCCAGCAGCTTGGTGGAGGGTGGGGGCACTGAAGCTTTCTTT
NA	TRBV6-5	TRBJ1-6	many	CASSSTRTASSSYNSPLHF	TGTGCCAGCAGTTCAACCAGGACAGCATCGAGCTCCTATAATTCACCCCTCCACTTT
NA	TRBV11-2	TRBJ1-3	many	CASSLTSPGSILEGTIYF	TGTGCCAGCAGCTTGACCAGTCCAGGGAGTATTCTGGAGGGCACCATATATTTT
NA	TRBV28	TRBJ1-1	many	CASTPEGPRTEAFF	TGTGCCAGCACCCCAGAGGGGCCGAGAACTGAAGCTTTCTTT
NA	TRBV6-1	TRBJ1-2	many	CASSEAVGWWNGYTF	TGTGCCAGCAGTGAAGCCGTAGGGTGGTGGAATGGCTACACCTTC
NA	TRBV4-1	TRBJ2-7	many	CASSQDRGGYEQYF	TGCGCCAGCAGCCAAGATCGGGGCGGGTACGAGCAGTACTTC
NA	TRBV28	TRBJ1-1	many	CASSFVWGPRNTEAFF	TGTGCCAGCAGTTTCGTTTGGGGACCCCGGAACACTGAAGCTTTCTTT
NA	TRBV30	TRBJ1-2	NA	CACPKAKVGYTF	TGTGCCTGCCCAAAGGCTAAGGTCGGCTACACCTTC
NA	TRBV7-2	TRBJ2-7	many	CASSRVISSYEQYF	TGTGCCAGCAGCCGGGTTATCAGCTCCTACGAGCAGTACTTC
TRBD2	TRBV30	TRBJ2-7	many	CAWTTSGSSYEQYF	TGTGCCTGGACTACTAGCGGGAGCTCCTACGAGCAGTACTTC
NA	TRBV7-9	TRBJ1-5	many	CASSSSTGFPRQPQHF	TGTGCCAGCAGCTCGAGCACAGGGTTTCCACGGCAGCCCCAGCATTTT
NA	TRBV6-5	TRBJ1-1	many	CASSSSSWDTEAFF	TGTGCCAGCAGTTCCTCGAGCTGGGACACTGAAGCTTTCTTT